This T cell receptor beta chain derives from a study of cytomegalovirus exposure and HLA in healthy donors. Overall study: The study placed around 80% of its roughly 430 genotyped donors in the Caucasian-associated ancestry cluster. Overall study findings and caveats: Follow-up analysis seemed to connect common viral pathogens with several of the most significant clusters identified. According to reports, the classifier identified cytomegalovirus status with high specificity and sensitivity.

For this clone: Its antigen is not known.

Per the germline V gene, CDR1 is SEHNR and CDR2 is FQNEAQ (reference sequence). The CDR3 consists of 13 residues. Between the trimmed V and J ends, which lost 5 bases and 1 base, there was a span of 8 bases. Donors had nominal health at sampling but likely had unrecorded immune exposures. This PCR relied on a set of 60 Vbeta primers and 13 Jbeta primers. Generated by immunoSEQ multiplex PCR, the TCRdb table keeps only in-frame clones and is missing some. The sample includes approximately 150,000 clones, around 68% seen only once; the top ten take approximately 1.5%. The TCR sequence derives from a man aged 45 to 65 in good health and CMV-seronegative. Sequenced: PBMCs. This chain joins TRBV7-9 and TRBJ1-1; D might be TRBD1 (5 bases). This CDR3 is CASSITGNTEAFF. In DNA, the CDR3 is TGTGCCAGCAGCATTACAGGGAACACTGAAGCTTTCTTT.